The 20 T cell receptor beta chains given below trace back to one sample, sequenced in a study of regulatory and conventional T cells in breast cancer. TCRdb reanalysed the PCR reads using MiXCR and keeps one entry per CDR3 protein. The table lists more than 15,000 distinct CDR3 sequences, 25% to 40% of them singletons. The sequencing input was conventional T cells from blood. The source is a female donor in good health.

Notes on this clonotype: The germline gene is not matched at one end of the junction; a read error may be the cause. The genes are TRBV4-1 and TRBJ2-5; D not resolved. This CDR3 contains 13 residues. CDR1 is MGHRA and CDR2 is YSYEKL in the germline V gene. CDR3 loop: CASSPAAQEAQYF. DNA for the CDR3: TGCGCCAGCAGCCCCGCGGCCCAAGAGGCCCAGTACTTC.

The chain joins TRBV6-5 to TRBJ2-4, with D possibly TRBD1 on 5 matching bases. Germline V gene lookup returns CDR1 MNHEY and CDR2 SVGAGI. V was cut by 0 bases and J by 8 bases, with 11 bases left in between. CDR3 length: 14 residues. The CDR3 DNA is TGTGCCAGCAGTTACTCAGCAGGGTTGCACATTCAGTACTTC. This codes for CASSYSAGLHIQYF.

V usage is TRBV7-8 and J usage is TRBJ2-5; D might be TRBD1 (6 bases). Germline lookup yields CDR1 SGHVS and CDR2 FQNEAQ. V lost 1 base and J 1 base, leaving 10 bases between the germline ends. This CDR3 comprises 15 residues. The CDR3 DNA follows: TGTGCCAGCAGCTTAGTCAGGGGAGCCCAAGAGACCCAGTACTTC. Translated: CASSLVRGAQETQYF.

This clonotype is categorized as large. This rearrangement joins TRBV7-9 to TRBJ2-1; 8 nucleotides agree with TRBD1. The V and J ends lost 0 bases and 6 bases, in that order; junction bases with no gene match: 19. The germline V gene encodes CDR1 SEHNR and CDR2 FQNEAQ (reference sequence). The CDR3 covers 20 residues. The CDR3 bases are TGTGCCAGCAGCTTAGCGCTTCGTAGTAGCAGGGGGCTGTGGTCCAATGAGCAGTTCTTC. Translating it yields CASSLALRSSRGLWSNEQFF.

This clonotype has only a few counts. V is TRBV20-1 and J is TRBJ1-5, with D perhaps TRBD1 (5 bases). V dropped 3 bases and J dropped 7 bases, with 10 bases sitting between them. The CDR3 spans 12 residues. Germline V gene data show CDR1 as DFQATT and CDR2 as SNEGSKA (reference sequence). DNA for the CDR3: TGCAGTGCTAGTCAGGGAGAGCAGCCCCAGCATTTT. Translation: CSASQGEQPQHF.

This rearrangement joins TRBV20-1 to TRBJ2-1; 8 positions match TRBD2. The ends lost 5 bases at V and 4 bases at J; junction bases unmatched: 10. This CDR3 comprises 15 residues. Germline CDR1 reads DFQATT; CDR2 reads SNEGSKA (reference sequence). CDR3 sequence: CSASPGLGIYNEQFF. For the CDR3, the DNA is TGCAGTGCTTCCCCGGGACTAGGGATTTACAATGAGCAGTTCTTC.

There are a few counts of this clonotype. V gene TRBV5-6 combines with J gene TRBJ1-6; weak D call: TRBD1 (5 bases). Germline V gives CDR1 SGHDT, CDR2 YYEEEE. The CDR3 spans 15 residues. The V end was cut by 4 bases, the J end by 10 bases, with 18 bases between. Here the CDR3 DNA reads TGTGCCAGCAGCGTTGACGGGACCCTTATCTCACCCCTCCACTTT. Its translation is CASSVDGTLISPLHF.

The chain is built from TRBV15 and TRBJ1-5, with no clear D. From germline, CDR1 is LNHNV and CDR2 YYDKDF (reference sequence). The CDR3 has 16 amino acids. The ends were cut back, 1 base at V and 6 bases at J, with 16 bases in the middle. Written as DNA, the CDR3 is TGTGCCACCAGCAGAGGAGCAGGTGGTTTCGGTCAGCCCCAGCATTTT. Protein: CATSRGAGGFGQPQHF.

Worth noting for this clonotype: One junction end disagrees with the germline gene, perhaps due to a read error. As DNA, the CDR3 is TGTGCCAGCAGTTACTCGGTAAAGGGGAACACTGAAGCTCTCTTT. As protein: CASSYSVKGNTEALF. The chain couples TRBV6-5 to TRBJ1-1; possible D gene TRBD1, 5 bases. CDR3 length: 15 residues. Germline V gene data show CDR1 as MNHEY and CDR2 as SVGAGI.

With regard to this clonotype: The conserved phenylalanine or tryptophan normally closing the CDR3 is absent here, so this likely arose from a read error. The chain employs TRBV4-2 and TRBJ2-5, with TRBD1 identical over 7 bases. V lost 1 base to trimming and J lost 5 bases; unmatched junction nucleotides: 7. CDR3 length: 15 residues. Germline V CDR1 and CDR2: LGHNA, YNFKEQ. The CDR3 loop reads CASSQVFGQAETQYL. As DNA, the CDR3 is TGTGCCAGCAGCCAAGTTTTCGGACAGGCGGAGACCCAGTACCTC.

This clonotype is medium-sized in the sample. The CDR3 protein is CATSDTGGSGSTEAFF. The CDR3 DNA follows: TGTGCCACCAGCGACACAGGGGGCTCAGGGAGCACTGAAGCTTTCTTT. The genes are TRBV24-1 and TRBJ1-1; 9 bases line up with TRBD1. Losses at the gene ends were 7 bases for V and 4 bases for J; bases not matched to a gene: 12. Germline assignment: CDR1 KGHDR and CDR2 SFDVKD. The CDR3 spans 16 residues.

A word on this clonotype: A much larger clone is a single base away; this may be a read error. This chain links TRBV5-1 with TRBJ2-2; TRBD2 matches at 11 bases. The CDR3 is 17 residues long. CDR1 is SGHRS and CDR2 is YFSETQ in the germline V gene. CDR3 loop: CASSLLAGGTNTGELSF. CDR3 bases: TGCGCCAGCAGCTTGCTAGCGGGGGGTACGAACACCGGGGAGCTGTCTTTT.

This clonotype was detected a few times. This chain links TRBV20-1 with TRBJ2-7; maybe TRBD1 (6 bases). The CDR3 loop spans 14 amino acids. The V end lost 6 bases, the J end lost 0 bases, and 15 bases lay between the germline ends. Germline lookup yields CDR1 DFQATT and CDR2 SNEGSKA (reference sequence). CDR3 DNA sequence: TGCAGTGCGGCTACAGGGCTGAGCTCCTACGAGCAGTACTTC. The encoded protein is CSAATGLSSYEQYF.

This chain joins TRBV20-1 and TRBJ2-7; possible D gene TRBD1, 6 bases. V was pared by 6 bases and J by 2 bases, with 17 bases between. The V gene's germline CDR1 is DFQATT and CDR2 SNEGSKA (reference sequence). CDR3 length: 14 residues. The CDR3 DNA sequence: TGCAGTGCCAGCCAACAGGGTAAGGCCTACGAGCAGTACTTC. This encodes CSASQQGKAYEQYF.

Remarks on this clonotype: The junction shows a germline mismatch at one end, possibly a read error. The V and J genes are TRBV6-2 or TRBV6-3 and TRBJ1-1; D is undetermined. The CDR3 consists of 14 residues. Germline-derived CDR1 and CDR2 are MNHEY and SVGEGT. The CDR3, as DNA: TGTGCCGGCAGCACACAGTCTCGGAACACTGTAGCTTTCTTT. Amino acids: CAGSTQSRNTVAFF.

Worth noting for this clonotype: A much larger clonotype is one base distant, so this may be a read error. The rearrangement links TRBV10-3 to TRBJ2-3; perhaps TRBD2 as D (5 bases). Germline V CDR1 and CDR2: ENHRY, SYGVKD. The CDR3 is 14 amino acids. V dropped 2 bases and J dropped 8 bases, with 14 bases sitting between them. Here the CDR3 DNA reads TGTGCCATCAGTGAGCGACTGTTAGGGAGTACGCAGTATTTT. Amino acid sequence: CAISERLLGSTQYF.

Concerning this clonotype: Compared with germline, one end of the junction differs, possibly owing to a read error. This chain uses TRBV6-2 or TRBV6-3 with TRBJ1-1; TRBD1 matches 7 bases. The CDR3 runs to 11 residues. From germline, CDR1 is MNHEY and CDR2 SVGEGT. The CDR3 spells CASSWDSSRIF. In DNA, the CDR3 is TGTGCCAGCAGTTGGGACAGCTCTCGTATCTTT.

This chain links TRBV20-1 with TRBJ1-6; D is unclear. Between the trimmed V and J ends, which lost 5 bases and 5 bases, there was a span of 19 bases. In germline, CDR1 is DFQATT, CDR2 SNEGSKA (reference sequence). This CDR3 region has 16 residues. CDR3 sequence (DNA): TGCAGTGCTTCCAACCACATGGGCGGCGATAATTCACCCCTCCACTTT. Protein sequence: CSASNHMGGDNSPLHF.

The chain is built from TRBV30 and TRBJ2-3; 12 bases align to TRBD2. The CDR3 is 16 amino acids. Germline CDR1 is GTSNPN and CDR2 is SVGIG (reference sequence). Germline trimming cut 0 bases from V and 3 bases from J; bases unmatched to any gene: 4. Here the CDR3 DNA reads TGTGCCTGGAGTGTACCGACTAGCGGGAGAACAGATACGCAGTATTTT. It codes for CAWSVPTSGRTDTQYF.

This clonotype has only a few counts. The chain uses TRBV7-9 and TRBJ2-5; D might be TRBD2 (6 bases). Trimming removed 5 bases from V and 2 bases from J, with 12 bases in between. In germline, CDR1 is SEHNR, CDR2 FQNEAQ (reference sequence). The CDR3 consists of 14 residues. CDR3 in DNA: TGTGCCAGCAGCGCCCGGGACTCGCAAGAGACCCAGTACTTC. It yields the protein CASSARDSQETQYF.